These 23 T cell receptor beta chains came from one sample sequenced in a study of a mutant IDH1 vaccine in newly diagnosed glioma. Time point meaning: week 5, during vaccination. Doses of 300 ug of mutant IDH1 20-mer peptide were given with topical imiquimod. Repertoires were generated with immunoSEQ multiplex PCR, while TCRdb's copy carries only in-frame clones and drops some. The table records tens of thousands of clones, about 80% of them present only once. No antigen has been identified for these receptors. This material consisted of PBMCs, taken from a glioma patient whose treatment included an IDH1 peptide vaccine. All receptors come from a man aged 25-45 years with glioma.

Note on this clone: One end of the junction does not line up with germline, which may come from a read error. The chain is built from TRBV5-1 and TRBJ1-4, with D perhaps TRBD1 (6 bases). CDR1 SGHRS and CDR2 YFSETQ come from the germline V gene. The CDR3 contains 15 residues. CDR3 amino acids: CASGLRGHPNEKLFF. The DNA for the CDR3 is TGCGCCAGCGGCTTGCGGGGACACCCCAATGAAAAACTGTTTTTT.

The V gene is TRBV5-4, the J gene TRBJ2-4; 13 nucleotides align to TRBD2. Trimming at V came to 2 bases and at J to 7 bases, leaving 6 bases not matched to a gene. The CDR3 extends over 16 amino acids. From germline, CDR1 is SGHNT and CDR2 YYREEE (reference sequence). Here the CDR3 DNA reads TGTGCCAGCAGCTTACTAGCGGGGGGGCAAGGGAACATTCAGTACTTC. Residues: CASSLLAGGQGNIQYF.

V gene TRBV6-6 combines with J gene TRBJ2-3; TRBD1 aligns across 7 bases. CDR1 is MNHNY and CDR2 is SVGAGI in the germline V gene (reference sequence). The CDR3 is 15 amino acids. V lost 7 bases to trimming and J lost 1 base; unmatched junction nucleotides: 8. The chain's CDR3 is CASTEQGSGTDTQYF. CDR3 nucleotide sequence: TGTGCCAGCACAGAACAGGGGTCCGGCACAGATACGCAGTATTTT.

The gene calls are TRBV7-8 and TRBJ1-1; weak D call: TRBD1 (6 bases). The CDR3 contains 16 residues. Germline CDR1 reads SGHVS; CDR2 reads FQNEAQ. Between the trimmed V and J ends, which lost 1 base and 0 bases, there was a span of 12 bases. The CDR3, as DNA: TGTGCCAGCAGCTTAGAAAACAGGGTTGTGAACACTGAAGCTTTCTTT. Translating gives CASSLENRVVNTEAFF.

The gene calls are TRBV11-3 and TRBJ2-7, with 8 bases aligning to TRBD2. Germline V gene sequence: CDR1 SGHNT, CDR2 YENEEA. V dropped 0 bases and J dropped 1; count of bases not matched to a gene: 8. This CDR3 region has 17 residues. The CDR3 loop is CASSLDFGKRGSYEQYF. As DNA, the CDR3 is TGTGCCAGCAGCTTAGATTTTGGCAAGCGGGGGTCCTACGAGCAGTACTTC.

This clone has only a few counts. Written as DNA, the CDR3 is TGTGCCAGCAGTGAAGGGGGACAGGGGCGGGAGACCCAGTACTTC. Translating it yields CASSEGGQGRETQYF. The genes are TRBV6-1 and TRBJ2-5; 10 bases are shared with TRBD1. In germline, CDR1 is MNHNS, CDR2 SASEGT. Trimming cost V 1 base and J 5 bases; bases outside gene matches: 4. The CDR3 sequence is 15 residues long.

The V and J genes are TRBV5-6 and TRBJ2-3; 15 bases match TRBD2. Germline loops: CDR1 SGHDT, CDR2 YYEEEE. This CDR3 comprises 17 residues. The V gene end was trimmed by 0 bases and the J gene end by 3 bases; junction bases not matched to a gene: 2. The CDR3 DNA sequence: TGTGCCAGCAGCTTGGTGGGACTAGCGGGGGGTACAGATACGCAGTATTTT. It encodes CASSLVGLAGGTDTQYF.

The sample holds a few counts of this clone. This chain joins TRBV11-2 and TRBJ1-1, with 8 bases aligning to TRBD1. The CDR3 has 14 amino acids. Germline V gives CDR1 SGHAT, CDR2 FQNNGV. The junction had 5 bases not matched to a gene; V was cut back by 4 bases and J by 4 bases. CDR3 coding DNA: TGTGCCAGCAGCTCCAGGGGGCCAGGCACTGAAGCTTTCTTT. Amino acids: CASSSRGPGTEAFF.

The V call is TRBV18, the J call TRBJ1-6, with TRBD1 identical over 9 bases. The CDR3 sequence is 20 residues long. Germline V gene data show CDR1 as KGHSH and CDR2 as LQKENI. J gave up 1 base and V 5 bases, and 15 bases lay outside the gene matches. The CDR3 protein is CASSFDRGFRYVSYNSPLHF. As DNA, the CDR3 is TGTGCCAGCTCATTCGACAGGGGGTTCAGGTATGTGTCCTATAATTCACCCCTCCACTTT.

This clone was observed a few times. The CDR3 is CASRGTRGTEAFF. CDR3 DNA: TGTGCCAGCAGAGGGACACGGGGAACTGAAGCTTTCTTT. This chain links TRBV2 with TRBJ1-1; weak D call: TRBD1 (6 bases). The CDR3 extends over 13 amino acids. The germline CDR1 and CDR2 sequences are SNHLY and FYNNEI. Trimming shortened V by 6 bases and J by 5 bases, and 13 bases separated the two germline ends.

The V gene is TRBV9, the J gene TRBJ1-2; the D is unclear. The CDR3 is 14 residues long. The germline V gene encodes CDR1 SGDLS and CDR2 YYNGEE. V lost 0 bases and J 2 bases, leaving 8 bases between the germline ends. The CDR3 reads CASSVDAGNYGYTF. In DNA form, the CDR3 reads TGTGCCAGCAGCGTAGACGCCGGGAACTATGGCTACACCTTC.

V and J are TRBV9 and TRBJ1-2; D is unresolved. The germline gives CDR1 SGDLS, CDR2 YYNGEE. Trimming took off 4 bases at V and 3 bases at J, with 13 bases between the two ends. The length of the CDR3 is 14 residues. The CDR3: CASSPIQSDYGYTF. The CDR3, as DNA: TGTGCCAGCAGCCCGATACAGTCCGACTATGGCTACACCTTC.

The chain joins TRBV5-1 to TRBJ1-1; D might be TRBD1 (5 bases). Per germline, CDR1 SGHRS and CDR2 YFSETQ. The germline V and J ends were trimmed by 1 base and 7 bases, with 17 bases remaining between them. The CDR3 contains 15 residues. CDR3 in DNA: TGCGCCAGCAGCTTGACCATGGGACGCAGCTTTGAAGCTTTCTTT. Protein: CASSLTMGRSFEAFF.

This rearrangement joins TRBV4-1 to TRBJ2-7; TRBD2 agrees at 10 bases. The ends lost 6 bases at V and 3 bases at J; junction bases unmatched: 8. In germline, CDR1 is MGHRA, CDR2 YSYEKL. The CDR3 sequence is 15 residues long. CDR3 in DNA: TGCGCCAGCAGTCGCGGACTAGCGGATCACTACGAGCAGTACTTC. Protein: CASSRGLADHYEQYF.

This clone was counted a single time. The chain employs TRBV19 and TRBJ2-3; D uncertain. The germline CDR1 and CDR2 sequences are LNHDA and SQIVND (reference sequence). Trimming took 1 base from V and 3 from J, leaving 11 bases between them. The length of the CDR3 is 15 residues. The CDR3: CASSIVSKGTDTQYF. In DNA, the CDR3 is TGTGCCAGTAGTATAGTTTCGAAGGGAACAGATACGCAGTATTTT.

The J gene is TRBJ1-1, the V gene TRBV5-1, with 8 bases matching TRBD1. The germline CDR1 and CDR2 sequences are SGHRS and YFSETQ. This CDR3 region has 17 residues. J gave up 4 bases and V 0 bases, and 11 bases lay outside the gene matches. The CDR3 DNA is TGCGCCAGCAGCTTGGGGCAGGGGGCGAGGTATAGCACTGAAGCTTTCTTT. Translating gives CASSLGQGARYSTEAFF. The full variable domain, with the rest looked up from reference TRBV5-1 and TRBJ1-1, is KAGVTQTPRYLIKTRGQQVTLSCSPISGHRSVSWYQQTPGQGLQFLFEYFSETQRNKGNFPGRFSGRQFSNSRSEMNVSTLELGDSALYLCASSLGQGARYSTEAFFGQGTRLTVV.

This chain links TRBV7-9 with TRBJ2-7; D call uncertain. Per germline, CDR1 SEHNR and CDR2 FQNEAQ (reference sequence). This CDR3 comprises 14 residues. V lost 3 bases to trimming and J lost 5 bases, with 14 bases between them. The CDR3 region is CASSFHGDWDEQYF. The CDR3 DNA is TGTGCCAGCAGCTTTCACGGAGACTGGGACGAGCAGTACTTC.

This clone has just a few counts. The V and J genes are TRBV11-2 and TRBJ1-1; D is ambiguous. The CDR3 is made up of 14 amino acids. The V end was cut by 0 bases, the J end by 11 bases, with 16 bases between. Germline values: CDR1 SGHAT, CDR2 FQNNGV. CDR3 amino acids: CASSLDSRAAVAFF. Here the CDR3 DNA reads TGTGCCAGCAGCTTAGATTCGAGGGCGGCTGTGGCTTTCTTT.

This chain joins TRBV5-8 and TRBJ2-3; tentative D call: TRBD2 (7 bases). V was cut by 0 bases and J by 5 bases, with 16 bases left in between. The CDR3 consists of 16 residues. Germline-derived CDR1 and CDR2 are SGHTS and YDEGEE. CDR3 amino acids: CASSLEGGGAGDTQYF. The CDR3 DNA reads TGTGCCAGCAGCTTGGAAGGCGGGGGCGCGGGAGATACGCAGTATTTT.

The chain is built from TRBV5-1 and TRBJ2-6; 7 bases agree with TRBD1. Germline V gene data show CDR1 as SGHRS and CDR2 as YFSETQ. V lost 0 bases, J lost 1 base, and 7 bases stayed unmatched. This CDR3 region has 18 residues. This CDR3 is CASSLGGTVMSGANVLTF. The CDR3 DNA follows: TGCGCCAGCAGCTTGGGTGGGACAGTCATGTCTGGGGCCAACGTCCTGACTTTC.

This clone was counted only a few times. The gene calls are TRBV7-9 and TRBJ2-5; TRBD1 matches at 8 bases. The end of the DNA fits TRBJ2-7 better, so the J call may be wrong. Per germline, CDR1 SEHNR and CDR2 FQNEAQ (reference sequence). The CDR3 extends over 19 amino acids. CDR3 sequence: CASSSRIDKHRGSRYEQYF. The CDR3 nucleotides read TGTGCCAGCAGCTCCCGTATCGACAAACACAGGGGGTCTCGTTACGAGCAGTACTTC.

This CDR3 reads CASSYLLAGGSNEQFF. The CDR3 nucleotides read TGTGCCAGCAGTTACCTACTAGCGGGGGGAAGCAATGAGCAGTTCTTC. This chain uses TRBV28 with TRBJ2-1, with 12 bases fitting TRBD2. The germline gives CDR1 MDHEN, CDR2 SYDVKM. This CDR3 is 16 amino acids long. Trimming cost V 4 bases and J 6 bases; bases outside gene matches: 7.

The V call is TRBV6-4, the J call TRBJ1-1, with D perhaps matching TRBD1 (6 bases). Trimming stripped 5 bases from V and 0 bases from J, with 10 bases between. Germline V gene lookup returns CDR1 MRHNA and CDR2 SNTAGT. This CDR3 spans 14 amino acids. CDR3 residues: CASSRDKMNTEAFF. CDR3 coding DNA: TGTGCCAGCAGTAGGGACAAGATGAACACTGAAGCTTTCTTT.